This entry is about one TCR beta chain. The sample belongs to a study of blood T cell repertoires in COVID-19. As for the study in general: Researchers got acute and convalescent COVID-19 samples from the United States, Italy and Spain. The cDNA or gDNA used as material had been derived from T cells, B-cell-depleted T cells, or PBMCs.

The V gene end was trimmed by 4 bases and the J gene end by 6 bases; junction bases not matched to a gene: 8. Germline values: CDR1 SGDLS, CDR2 YYNGEE. There are 15 residues in the CDR3. As handled by the study authors: From reference gene primer amplification, estimates of nucleated cell counts were derived. The data were produced by immunoSEQ multiplex PCR, yet TCRdb's version contains in-frame clones alone and is incomplete. V, J and clone size were drawn from that table, and D and trimming were deduced from the DNA. The sample holds under 300,000 clones, approximately 80% seen once. This chain joins TRBV9 and TRBJ1-4; 8 nucleotides line up with TRBD1. The sequencing sample was made of peripheral blood. The clonotype was recovered from a woman of 80 years or more with active or convalescent COVID-19. CDR3 DNA sequence: TGTGCCAGCAGCCCTAAGACAGGGGCATATGAAAAACTGTTTTTT. Translating gives CASSPKTGAYEKLFF.